This T cell receptor (beta chain) appears in the sequencing data of a study of T-cell memory formation after mild COVID-19. Study observations and caveats: Clones shrinking from day 15 to 85 showed even CD4/CD8 mixes; later expanders tilted CD4+.

From the 5' RACE reads, TCRdb called clonotypes with MiXCR, one entry per CDR3 protein. Among 70,000 to 100,000 distinct CDR3 sequences listed, around 15% were seen once. For this clonotype: Antigen specificity is unknown.

CDR1 LGHNA and CDR2 YSLEER come from the germline V gene. V was shortened by 0 bases and J by 9 bases, with 17 bases between the two germline ends. The CDR3 runs 15 residues. The origin of this receptor is a man aged 18 to 29 who had mild COVID-19 (a few samples of this study predate the infection). Cell type and time point are not known. The chain carries TRBV4-3 and TRBJ2-5; D might be TRBD1 or TRBD2, each matching 5 bases. The material sequenced was PBMCs or a T cell subset sorted from them (not recorded which). CDR3 DNA: TGCGCCAGCAGCCAAGATTTGGGACCCCAATGGGCCCAGTACTTC. This encodes CASSQDLGPQWAQYF.